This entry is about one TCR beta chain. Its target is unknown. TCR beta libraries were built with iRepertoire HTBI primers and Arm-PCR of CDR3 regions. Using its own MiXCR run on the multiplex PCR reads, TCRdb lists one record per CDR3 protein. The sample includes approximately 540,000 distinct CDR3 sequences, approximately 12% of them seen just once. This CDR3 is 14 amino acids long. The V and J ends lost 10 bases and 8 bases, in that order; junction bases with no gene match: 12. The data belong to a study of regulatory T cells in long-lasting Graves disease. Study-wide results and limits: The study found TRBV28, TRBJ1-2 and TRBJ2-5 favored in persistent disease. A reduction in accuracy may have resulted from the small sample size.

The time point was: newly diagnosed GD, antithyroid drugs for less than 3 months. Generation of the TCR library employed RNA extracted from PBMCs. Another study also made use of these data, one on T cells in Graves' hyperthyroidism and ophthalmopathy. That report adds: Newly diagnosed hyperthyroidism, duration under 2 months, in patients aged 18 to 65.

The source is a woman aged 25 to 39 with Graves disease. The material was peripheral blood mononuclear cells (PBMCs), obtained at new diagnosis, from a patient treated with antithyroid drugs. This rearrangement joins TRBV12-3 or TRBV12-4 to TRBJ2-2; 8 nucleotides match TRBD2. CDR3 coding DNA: TGTGCCACCCAGCAGAGCGGGAGTATAGGGGAGCTGTTTTTT. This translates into CATQQSGSIGELFF.